These 25 T cell receptor beta chains share one sample of origin, sequenced in a study of blood T cell repertoires in COVID-19. The method was immunoSEQ multiplex PCR; TCRdb's version includes in-frame clones alone and lacks a portion of them. The sample carries roughly 400,000 clones, roughly 88% recorded once. The sequenced material came from PBMCs or T cells enriched from blood (not recorded which). The receptors derive from a woman in her late teens or twenties who had been exposed to COVID-19.

This chain joins TRBV19 and TRBJ2-4; 12 bases fit TRBD1. Germline loops: CDR1 LNHDA, CDR2 SQIVND (reference sequence). J lost 3 bases, V lost 5 bases, and 8 bases had no gene match. The CDR3 loop spans 17 amino acids. The CDR3 is CASSDRDRGLVKNIQYF. CDR3 nucleotides: TGTGCCAGTAGTGACCGGGACAGGGGGCTTGTCAAAAACATTCAGTACTTC.

This clone appeared once. The rearrangement links TRBV5-1 to TRBJ2-5; 9 nucleotides agree with TRBD2. This CDR3 comprises 16 residues. The V gene end was trimmed by 0 bases and the J gene end by 2 bases; junction bases not matched to a gene: 5. Germline V gives CDR1 SGHRS, CDR2 YFSETQ. The CDR3 region has the DNA TGCGCCAGCAGCTTGGGGAATGCGGGGGGGCAAGAGACCCAGTACTTC. Translating it yields CASSLGNAGGQETQYF.

This clone was seen once. The rearrangement joins TRBV6-5 to TRBJ1-2, with 7 bases matching TRBD1. The CDR3 is 15 residues long. From germline, CDR1 is MNHEY and CDR2 SVGAGI. Trimming took 6 bases from V and 3 from J; bases not matched to a gene: 10. CDR3 residues: CASSFDREPYYGYTF. For the CDR3, the DNA is TGTGCCAGCAGCTTCGACAGGGAACCCTACTATGGCTACACCTTC.

This clone came up once. The chain is built from TRBV4-2 and TRBJ2-3, with 9 positions matching TRBD2. In germline, CDR1 is LGHNA, CDR2 YNFKEQ. Germline trimming cut 3 bases from V and 0 bases from J; bases unmatched to any gene: 7. There are 17 residues in the CDR3. DNA of the CDR3: TGTGCCAGCAGCCACCCGAGCGGGGGGCCTAGCACAGATACGCAGTATTTT. This codes for CASSHPSGGPSTDTQYF.

The V gene is TRBV19, the J gene TRBJ2-7; 9 bases match TRBD2. This CDR3 is built from 15 residues. Trimming cost V 0 bases and J 6 bases; bases outside gene matches: 6. Germline V gene lookup returns CDR1 LNHDA and CDR2 SQIVND (reference sequence). CDR3 loop: CASSIEASGKSEQYF. CDR3 sequence (DNA): TGTGCCAGTAGTATAGAGGCTAGCGGGAAGAGCGAGCAGTACTTC.

The chain carries TRBV29-1 and TRBJ2-1; 7 positions agree with TRBD2. Per germline, CDR1 SQVTM and CDR2 ANQGSEA. The trim removed 5 bases at V and 2 bases at J, leaving 12 bases unmatched. This CDR3 contains 16 residues. This CDR3 reads CSVPPETSLAYNEQFF. For the CDR3, the DNA is TGCAGCGTTCCACCGGAGACTAGCTTAGCCTACAATGAGCAGTTCTTC.

The chain joins TRBV19 to TRBJ2-2, with TRBD1 as a possible D gene (6 bases). The V end was cut by 5 bases, the J end by 5 bases, with 9 bases between. In germline, CDR1 is LNHDA, CDR2 SQIVND (reference sequence). CDR3 length equals 13 residues. This CDR3 reads CASSFQGTGELFF. The CDR3 DNA reads TGTGCCAGTAGTTTCCAGGGGACCGGGGAGCTGTTTTTT. Full variable domain (missing parts from reference TRBV19 and TRBJ2-2): DGGITQSPKYLFRKEGQNVTLSCEQNLNHDAMYWYRQDPGQGLRLIYYSQIVNDFQKGDIAEGYSVSREKKESFPLTVTSAQKNPTAFYLCASSFQGTGELFFGEGSRLTVL.

V and J are TRBV28 and TRBJ2-4, with D maybe TRBD1 (7 bases). The germline V gene encodes CDR1 MDHEN and CDR2 SYDVKM. The CDR3 is 14 amino acids. V shed 5 bases and J shed 8 bases, with 16 bases lying between them. CDR3 residues: CASSQGGLRDIQYF. The CDR3 DNA reads as TGTGCCAGCAGTCAGGGGGGACTCAGAGACATTCAGTACTTC.

The CDR3 sequence is CASSWDRVEQYF. The CDR3 DNA reads TGTGCCAGCAGCTGGGACAGGGTCGAGCAGTACTTC. The V call is TRBV6-5, the J call TRBJ2-7; TRBD1 agrees at 9 bases. With 6 bases clipped from V and 6 bases from J, the junction kept 3 bases outside the gene matches. The germline CDR1 and CDR2 sequences are MNHEY and SVGAGI. The CDR3 runs to 12 residues.

CDR3 region: CASSLTRGGTEAFF. The CDR3 nucleotides read TGTGCCAGCAGCTTAACCAGGGGTGGCACTGAAGCTTTCTTT. The chain recombines TRBV14 with TRBJ1-1; TRBD1 is a possible D gene (6 bases). V dropped 5 bases and J dropped 4 bases, with 14 bases sitting between them. Germline CDR1 is SGHDN and CDR2 is FVKESK. The CDR3 is 14 residues long. Together with reference TRBV14 and TRBJ1-1, the CDR3 gives the full variable domain: EAGVTQFPSHSVIEKGQTVTLRCDPISGHDNLYWYRRVMGKEIKFLLHFVKESKQDESGMPNNRFLAERTGGTYSTLKVQPAELEDSGVYFCASSLTRGGTEAFFGQGTRLTVV.

This clone was detected a few times. The genes are TRBV12-3 or TRBV12-4 and TRBJ1-1, with a tentative D call TRBD1 (6 bases). V lost 6 bases to trimming and J lost 7 bases, with 12 bases between them. The CDR3 spans 12 residues. CDR3 region: CASSPGQIEAFF. The CDR3 DNA is TGTGCCAGCAGCCCCGGACAGATTGAAGCTTTCTTT.

The chain employs TRBV7-6 and TRBJ2-5; TRBD2 agrees at 11 bases. This CDR3 region has 16 residues. CDR1 and CDR2 from the germline V gene are SGHVS and FNYEAQ. Unmatched junction bases numbered 0, after V lost 0 bases and J lost 0 bases. The CDR3 DNA sequence: TGTGCCAGCAGCTTAGCGGGACTAGCGGACCAAGAGACCCAGTACTTC. Protein: CASSLAGLADQETQYF. Full variable domain (outside the CDR3, taken from reference TRBV7-6 and TRBJ2-5): GAGVSQSPRYKVTKRGQDVALRCDPISGHVSLYWYRQALGQGPEFLTYFNYEAQQDKSGLPNDRFSAERPEGSISTLTIQRTEQRDSAMYRCASSLAGLADQETQYFGPGTRLLVL.

This chain connects TRBV6-5 to TRBJ1-6, with D maybe TRBD1 (5 bases). The V end lost 2 bases, the J end lost 10 bases, and 9 bases lay between the germline ends. The length of the CDR3 is 13 residues. CDR1 is MNHEY, CDR2 SVGAGI, per germline. DNA of the CDR3: TGTGCCAGCAGTTACGACAGTAGCTCACCCCTCCACTTT. This codes for CASSYDSSSPLHF.

The V call is TRBV7-9, the J call TRBJ1-2, with TRBD1 identical over 7 bases. With 4 bases clipped from V and 3 bases from J, the junction kept 14 bases outside the gene matches. CDR1 and CDR2 (germline): SEHNR, FQNEAQ (reference sequence). The length of the CDR3 is 17 residues. In DNA, the CDR3 is TGTGCCAGCAGCTCTGTACCCGGGACAGCACTTCACTATGGCTACACCTTC. Amino acid sequence: CASSSVPGTALHYGYTF.

In its sample, this clone was seen once. The chain combines TRBV3-1 (or the pseudogene TRBV3-2) with TRBJ1-4, with TRBD1 identical over 7 bases. CDR3 length equals 15 residues. V trimming: 3 bases; J trimming: 6 bases; junction bases outside the gene matches: 7. The germline gives CDR1 LGHDT, CDR2 YNNKEL (reference sequence). Here the CDR3 DNA reads TGTGCCAGCAGCCAGTCGACAGGGATTGATGAAAAACTGTTTTTT. Protein sequence: CASSQSTGIDEKLFF.

The chain joins TRBV25-1 to TRBJ1-1; 10 bases are a match to TRBD1. CDR1 is MGHDK, CDR2 SYGVNS, per germline. The CDR3 length is 14 residues. The V segment lost 4 bases and the J segment 4 bases; nucleotides outside the gene matches: 3. In DNA, the CDR3 is TGTGCCAGCAGTGGGACAGGGGGTGGCACTGAAGCTTTCTTT. It yields the protein CASSGTGGGTEAFF.

V usage is TRBV5-1 and J usage is TRBJ2-2; 8 bases are a match to TRBD2. Germline CDR1 is SGHRS and CDR2 is YFSETQ. There are 17 residues in the CDR3. V was clipped by 1 base and J by 1 base; unmatched bases: 6. DNA of the CDR3: TGCGCCAGCAGCTTGTTTAGCGGGAACGTGAACACCGGGGAGCTGTTTTTT. It encodes CASSLFSGNVNTGELFF.

The V and J genes are TRBV7-2 and TRBJ1-1, with a possible D match to TRBD1 (6 bases). V was trimmed by 5 bases and J by 7 bases, leaving 11 bases between them. Germline CDR1 reads SGHTA; CDR2 reads FQGNSA. The CDR3 consists of 12 residues. Here the CDR3 DNA reads TGTGCCAGCAGCCAACTACAGGGTGAAGCTTTCTTT. This codes for CASSQLQGEAFF.

V usage is TRBV4-2 and J usage is TRBJ1-2; tentatively, D is TRBD1 (6 bases). The CDR3 contains 14 residues. From germline, CDR1 is LGHNA and CDR2 YNFKEQ. V was pared by 1 base and J by 8 bases, with 14 bases between. The CDR3 DNA reads as TGTGCCAGCAGCCAAGGACAGGCCACCTGGGGCTACACCTTC. This gives the protein CASSQGQATWGYTF.

The J gene is TRBJ1-2, the V gene TRBV4-2; 7 positions agree with TRBD1. V was pared by 2 bases and J by 3 bases, with 12 bases of the junction left unmatched. The CDR3 length is 17 residues. Germline CDR1 and CDR2: LGHNA and YNFKEQ. The CDR3 protein is CASSQTLGTGDHYGYTF. Here the CDR3 DNA reads TGTGCCAGCAGCCAAACCCTGGGCACAGGGGATCACTATGGCTACACCTTC.

This sequence joins TRBV28 and TRBJ1-3; D not certain. V was shortened by 6 bases and J by 2 bases, with 11 bases between the two germline ends. Per germline, CDR1 MDHEN and CDR2 SYDVKM. The CDR3 length is 14 residues. The CDR3 spells CASRSSGAGNTIYF. CDR3 DNA sequence: TGTGCCAGCAGATCGTCGGGAGCTGGAAACACCATATATTTT.

The chain combines TRBV12-3 or TRBV12-4 with TRBJ1-2; 7 bases align to TRBD1. The junction had 5 bases not matched to a gene; V was cut back by 5 bases and J by 8 bases. This CDR3 is built from 12 residues. The CDR3 sequence is CASSAQGKGYTF. In nucleotides, the CDR3 is TGTGCCAGCAGTGCACAGGGGAAGGGCTACACCTTC.

The chain carries TRBV6-4 and TRBJ2-3; TRBD2 matches at 8 bases. The CDR3 runs to 14 residues. V trimming: 4 bases; J trimming: 1 base; junction bases outside the gene matches: 1. The germline V gene has CDR1 MRHNA and CDR2 SNTAGT. CDR3 region: CASSGAGGTDTQYF. The CDR3 coding sequence is TGTGCCAGCAGTGGAGCGGGAGGCACAGATACGCAGTATTTT.

This chain connects TRBV15 to TRBJ2-5; TRBD1 matches 9 bases. This CDR3 contains 15 residues. Germline assignment: CDR1 LNHNV and CDR2 YYDKDF (reference sequence). Trimming at V came to 0 bases and at J to 5 bases, leaving 4 bases not matched to a gene. The CDR3 is CATSREGGTGETQYF. CDR3 bases: TGTGCCACCAGCAGAGAGGGGGGGACAGGGGAGACCCAGTACTTC. The complete variable domain, with remaining parts taken from reference TRBV15 and TRBJ2-5, reads DAMVIQNPRYQVTQFGKPVTLSCSQTLNHNVMYWYQQKSSQAPKLLFHYYDKDFNNEADTPDNFQSRRPNTSFCFLDIRSPGLGDTAMYLCATSREGGTGETQYFGPGTRLLVL.

The chain joins TRBV7-2 to TRBJ1-4; 7 bases fit TRBD1. The CDR3 is 14 residues long. J was trimmed by 8 bases and V by 5 bases; bases with no gene match: 8. CDR1 SGHTA and CDR2 FQGNSA come from the germline V gene. The DNA for the CDR3 is TGTGCCAGCAGCCAACCCGGGACAGACGAAAAACTGTTTTTT. This encodes CASSQPGTDEKLFF.